This T cell receptor beta chain was found in a study of regulatory T cells in long-lasting Graves disease. This clonotype was seen only a few times. The time point denotes: newly diagnosed GD, antithyroid drugs for less than 3 months. Construction of the TCR library relied on RNA isolated from PBMCs. Through Arm-PCR of CDR3 regions and iRepertoire HTBI primers, TCR beta libraries were built. TCRdb itself ran the multiplex PCR reads through MiXCR, one entry per CDR3 protein. The sample has around 480,000 distinct CDR3 sequences, about a sixth seen once; the top ten hold over 9%. The CDR3 spans 13 residues. Trimming took 3 bases from V and 10 from J, leaving 13 bases between them. Separately, the same data were catalogued under a study of T cells in Graves' hyperthyroidism and ophthalmopathy. That study adds: Most clonotypes that expanded in the thyroid above 0.001 also showed up in blood.

This receptor was taken from a man aged 35-49 years with Graves disease. Sample: peripheral blood mononuclear cells (PBMCs), taken at new diagnosis, from a patient treated with antithyroid drugs. The rearrangement uses TRBV12-3 or TRBV12-4 and TRBJ2-1; D gene ambiguous. Here the CDR3 reads CASSLAVVREQFF. The DNA of the CDR3 is TGTGCCAGCAGTTTGGCGGTGGTTCGGGAGCAGTTCTTC.